Following are 26 T cell receptor beta chains from one sample sequenced in a study of sequential checkpoint blockade in melanoma. The treatment: randomized to nivolumab then ipilimumab (arm A) or the reverse (arm B). Measured with immunoSEQ multiplex PCR; TCRdb has only the in-frame clones, and not every one. The table shows roughly 20,000 clones, with under 75% occurring only once. The sequenced sample was CD8+ T cells sorted from blood (inferred from file names), obtained from a patient given nivolumab and ipilimumab in sequence. These receptors came from a human donor with melanoma.

This sequence joins TRBV5-1 and TRBJ2-3; the match to TRBD2 covers 7 bases. The germline V gene has CDR1 SGHRS and CDR2 YFSETQ. J gave up 3 bases and V 0 bases, and 7 bases lay outside the gene matches. The CDR3 is 16 amino acids. This CDR3 reads CASSLDAGRGTDTQYF. The CDR3 DNA follows: TGCGCCAGCAGCTTGGATGCGGGGCGGGGGACAGATACGCAGTATTTT.

J is TRBJ2-7 and V is TRBV7-9, with D perhaps matching TRBD2 (7 bases). CDR3 length: 17 residues. V was shortened by 5 bases and J by 2 bases, with 22 bases between the two germline ends. Germline assignment: CDR1 SEHNR and CDR2 FQNEAQ (reference sequence). CDR3 in DNA: TGTGCCAGCAGCACCACCAGTGCAGGGGAGGGGACCTACGAGCAGTACTTC. Translated: CASSTTSAGEGTYEQYF.

The V call is TRBV7-8, the J call TRBJ1-5, with 9 nucleotides matching TRBD1. Losses at the gene ends were 5 bases for V and 4 bases for J; bases not matched to a gene: 18. The CDR3 runs to 19 residues. Germline values: CDR1 SGHVS, CDR2 FQNEAQ. CDR3 protein: CASSISTGGLILRNQPQHF. The CDR3 bases are TGTGCCAGCAGCATATCGACAGGGGGGCTTATTTTAAGGAATCAGCCCCAGCATTTT. Full variable domain (outside the CDR3, taken from reference TRBV7-8 and TRBJ1-5): GAGVSQSPRYKVAKRGQDVALRCDPISGHVSLFWYQQALGQGPEFLTYFQNEAQLDKSGLPSDRFFAERPEGSVSTLKIQRTQQEDSAVYLCASSISTGGLILRNQPQHFGDGTRLSIL.

The chain carries TRBV4-3 and TRBJ2-3, with a possible D match to TRBD2 (8 bases). The CDR3 contains 19 residues. Trimming removed 0 bases at V and 0 bases at J, with 19 bases between. Germline V gene sequence: CDR1 LGHNA, CDR2 YSLEER. The CDR3 here is CASSQDPVRGGQSTDTQYF. The CDR3 region has the DNA TGCGCCAGCAGCCAAGACCCTGTCCGGGGGGGACAGAGCACAGATACGCAGTATTTT.

This clone was seen a few times. The chain couples TRBV29-1 to TRBJ2-2, with TRBD1 matching over 10 bases. Germline lookup yields CDR1 SQVTM and CDR2 ANQGSEA. The CDR3 length is 17 residues. The junction had 10 bases not matched to a gene; V was cut back by 0 bases and J by 6 bases. CDR3 loop: CSVEEIRGTGEAGELFF. The CDR3 nucleotides read TGCAGCGTTGAAGAAATCCGCGGGACAGGGGAAGCCGGGGAGCTGTTTTTT.

This clone was seen a handful of times. This sequence joins TRBV6-5 and TRBJ2-7; 11 nucleotides align to TRBD2. Trimming at V came to 3 bases and at J to 3 bases, leaving 7 bases not matched to a gene. Germline V gene lookup returns CDR1 MNHEY and CDR2 SVGAGI. The length of the CDR3 is 16 residues. In DNA, the CDR3 is TGTGCCAGCAGTTATATCCTAGCGGGGGGATTCTACGAGCAGTACTTC. This codes for CASSYILAGGFYEQYF.

V usage is TRBV4-3 and J usage is TRBJ1-1, with D unresolved. The germline V gene encodes CDR1 LGHNA and CDR2 YSLEER. Trimming shortened V by 1 base and J by 1 base, and 10 bases separated the two germline ends. The CDR3 runs to 15 residues. Here the CDR3 reads CASSQARERNTEAFF. CDR3 DNA sequence: TGCGCCAGCAGCCAAGCACGAGAGAGGAACACTGAAGCTTTCTTT.

This sequence joins TRBV7-9 and TRBJ2-7, with D possibly being TRBD2 (5 bases). Between the trimmed V and J ends, which lost 5 bases and 6 bases, there was a span of 11 bases. The germline V gene has CDR1 SEHNR and CDR2 FQNEAQ (reference sequence). The CDR3 runs to 12 residues. The CDR3 protein is CASSRMEVEQYF. The CDR3 DNA is TGTGCCAGCAGCCGCATGGAGGTCGAGCAGTACTTC.

The CDR3 bases are TGTGCCAGCAGCCTATGGGGGGGGGATGACTATGGCTACACCTTC. It yields the protein CASSLWGGDDYGYTF. The chain carries TRBV28 and TRBJ1-2; maybe TRBD1 (5 bases). The length of the CDR3 is 15 residues. The ends were cut back, 6 bases at V and 3 bases at J, with 17 bases in the middle. CDR1 and CDR2 from the germline V gene are MDHEN and SYDVKM.

This clone came up once. V is TRBV29-1 and J is TRBJ2-2; TRBD1 matches at 8 bases. CDR3 length: 15 amino acids. Trimming cost V 7 bases and J 7 bases; bases outside gene matches: 14. The germline V gene has CDR1 SQVTM and CDR2 ANQGSEA. CDR3 coding DNA: TGCAGCGCGCAAGGGGCAGGGGGCAGGGTCGGGGAGCTGTTTTTT. Its translation is CSAQGAGGRVGELFF.

In DNA form, the CDR3 reads TGCGCCAGCAGCCCCGGCAGGCCCTCCTACGAGCAGTACTTC. It translates to CASSPGRPSYEQYF. The chain employs TRBV5-1 and TRBJ2-7; D is unclear. The V gene's germline CDR1 is SGHRS and CDR2 YFSETQ. The germline V and J ends were trimmed by 4 bases and 0 bases, with 11 bases remaining between them. The CDR3 has 14 amino acids.

The chain uses TRBV5-1 and TRBJ2-1; 9 positions agree with TRBD2. The trim removed 8 bases at V and 2 bases at J, leaving 5 bases unmatched. This CDR3 comprises 14 residues. Germline lookup yields CDR1 SGHRS and CDR2 YFSETQ. The CDR3 loop is CASGGGGTYNEQFF. The CDR3 nucleotides read TGCGCCAGTGGCGGGGGGGGTACCTACAATGAGCAGTTCTTC.

The chain couples TRBV11-2 to TRBJ2-1; D is possibly TRBD2 (5 bases). Germline CDR1 is SGHAT and CDR2 is FQNNGV. Trimming removed 0 bases from V and 7 bases from J, with 13 bases in between. This CDR3 is 15 amino acids long. Here the CDR3 DNA reads TGTGCCAGCAGCTTAGAACGGGGATCCTTGAATGAGCAGTTCTTC. Its protein is CASSLERGSLNEQFF.

This chain links TRBV12-5 with TRBJ2-1; D not certain. The CDR3 runs to 13 residues. The germline gives CDR1 LGHNT, CDR2 FRNRAP. Trimming stripped 3 bases from V and 6 bases from J, with 9 bases between. CDR3 protein: CASGFNTLNEQFF. In DNA, the CDR3 is TGTGCTAGTGGTTTCAACACCCTCAATGAGCAGTTCTTC.

This chain connects TRBV19 to TRBJ2-7; a weak D match, TRBD1 (6 bases). V was pared by 3 bases and J by 1 base, with 13 bases between. Germline CDR1 LNHDA, CDR2 SQIVND (reference sequence). This CDR3 has 15 residues. The CDR3 spells CASSIGVGGSYEQYF. Here the CDR3 DNA reads TGTGCCAGTAGTATCGGAGTAGGGGGTTCCTACGAGCAGTACTTC.

V and J are TRBV7-6 and TRBJ2-7; TRBD2 might be the D (6 bases). This CDR3 has 12 amino acids. The germline V and J ends were trimmed by 5 bases and 6 bases, with 11 bases remaining between them. Per germline, CDR1 SGHVS and CDR2 FNYEAQ. The CDR3 loop is CASSMKGGEQYF. CDR3 DNA: TGTGCCAGCAGCATGAAGGGAGGCGAGCAGTACTTC.

This sequence joins TRBV27 and TRBJ1-6; 9 bases align to TRBD1. V trimming: 6 bases; J trimming: 9 bases; junction bases outside the gene matches: 6. CDR3 size: 14 residues. Per the germline V gene, CDR1 is MNHEY and CDR2 is SMNVEV (reference sequence). The CDR3 DNA is TGTGCCAGCAGGGTGACAGGGGGATTTTCACCCCTCCACTTT. The encoded protein is CASRVTGGFSPLHF.

This chain links TRBV5-4 with TRBJ2-7, with unresolved D. CDR1 and CDR2 (germline): SGHNT, YYREEE (reference sequence). Trimming removed 2 bases from V and 1 base from J, with 7 bases in between. This CDR3 contains 13 residues. The CDR3 is CASSFADSYEQYF. DNA of the CDR3: TGTGCCAGCAGCTTCGCAGATTCCTACGAGCAGTACTTC.

This chain connects TRBV4-3 to TRBJ1-2; 12 positions agree with TRBD1. Germline V gives CDR1 LGHNA, CDR2 YSLEER. The ends lost 1 base at V and 4 bases at J; junction bases unmatched: 10. The length of the CDR3 is 18 residues. The CDR3 protein is CASSQAGTGGLYGYGYTF. As DNA, the CDR3 is TGCGCCAGCAGCCAAGCCGGGACAGGGGGCTTGTATGGCTATGGCTACACCTTC.

This chain joins TRBV27 and TRBJ2-2; 9 nucleotides align to TRBD1. Germline assignment: CDR1 MNHEY and CDR2 SMNVEV (reference sequence). The CDR3 has 14 residues. Unmatched junction bases numbered 5, after V lost 5 bases and J lost 7 bases. CDR3 region: CASSPGTGYGELFF. The CDR3, as DNA: TGTGCCAGCAGTCCCGGGACAGGGTACGGGGAGCTGTTTTTT.

On this clone itself: Sequence at one end of the junction differs from germline and may be a read error. CDR3 residues: CASSPGTGAYEQYF. Written as DNA, the CDR3 is TGTGCTAGCAGCCCCGGGACAGGAGCCTACGAGCAGTACTTC. The chain recombines TRBV7-7 with TRBJ2-7; the match to TRBD1 covers 8 bases. This CDR3 has 14 amino acids. Germline-derived CDR1 and CDR2 are SSHAT and FNYEAQ (reference sequence).

This chain connects TRBV27 to TRBJ2-1; D might be TRBD1 (6 bases). Trimming removed 0 bases from V and 2 bases from J, with 11 bases in between. Germline CDR1 and CDR2: MNHEY and SMNVEV (reference sequence). The CDR3 is 16 amino acids. Here the CDR3 reads CASSLSWAGAYNEQFF. Here the CDR3 DNA reads TGTGCCAGCAGTTTATCGTGGGCAGGGGCCTACAATGAGCAGTTCTTC.

The chain is built from TRBV27 and TRBJ1-1; tentatively, D is TRBD1 (6 bases). V was shortened by 8 bases and J by 0 bases, with 19 bases between the two germline ends. The CDR3 runs to 16 residues. Germline loops: CDR1 MNHEY, CDR2 SMNVEV (reference sequence). The CDR3 nucleotides are TGTGCCAGCCTACCCATGACAGGATACATGAACACTGAAGCTTTCTTT. This gives the protein CASLPMTGYMNTEAFF.

This clone rates as medium-sized. The V call is TRBV29-1, the J call TRBJ2-1; D is possibly TRBD2 (7 bases). Germline CDR1 reads SQVTM; CDR2 reads ANQGSEA. The V gene lost 3 bases and the J gene lost 6 bases, with 24 bases spanning the gap. The CDR3 runs 17 residues. The CDR3 region has the DNA TGCAGCGTTGACCCGGACCGCCCGGGGGGCCTTTTCAATGAGCAGTTCTTC. Protein: CSVDPDRPGGLFNEQFF.

This clone was counted between two and nine times. CDR3 amino acids: CASSSFNEQFF. The CDR3 DNA is TGTGCCAGCAGTTCCTTTAATGAGCAGTTCTTC. V usage is TRBV28 and J usage is TRBJ2-1; D not resolved. The CDR3 length is 11 residues. The germline V gene has CDR1 MDHEN and CDR2 SYDVKM. Trimming removed 4 bases from V and 7 bases from J, with 5 bases in between. Full variable domain (rest looked up from reference TRBV28 and TRBJ2-1): DVKVTQSSRYLVKRTGEKVFLECVQDMDHENMFWYRQDPGLGLRLIYFSYDVKMKEKGDIPEGYSVSREKKERFSLILESASTNQTSMYLCASSSFNEQFFGPGTRLTVL.

This rearrangement joins TRBV10-2 to TRBJ1-2; D remains ambiguous. Per the germline V gene, CDR1 is WSHSY and CDR2 is SAAADI. Trimming took off 2 bases at V and 4 bases at J, with 5 bases between the two ends. This CDR3 comprises 12 residues. CDR3 protein: CASSELSYGYTF. The CDR3 DNA sequence: TGCGCCAGCAGTGAGCTGAGCTATGGCTACACCTTC.